These 9 T cell receptor beta chains were sequenced from one sample in a study of T cell therapy after organ transplantation. Their antigens remain unidentified. Regarding time point: 20-29 weeks after completion of therapy. The protocol was immunoSEQ multiplex PCR, while the TCRdb copy is restricted to in-frame clones and leaves out a portion. Found here are about 17,000 clones, around 86% of them singletons; the top ten hold about a third. The sample here was CD8+ T cells from blood, taken after autologous CMV-specific T cell therapy. The receptors come from a human patient who had received a solid organ transplant and had CMV disease. Some of the T cells may derive from the graft donor.

The chain links TRBV7-3 to TRBJ1-1; a weak D match, TRBD1 (6 bases). Trimming pared 6 bases from V and 2 bases from J, leaving 10 bases between. This CDR3 region has 13 residues. Germline values: CDR1 SGHTA, CDR2 FQGTGA. CDR3 region: CASSSGVNTEAFF. The CDR3 bases are TGTGCCAGCAGTTCAGGGGTTAACACTGAAGCTTTCTTT.

This chain joins TRBV2 and TRBJ2-4; D possibly matches TRBD1 or TRBD2 (6 bases each). Trimming shortened V by 7 bases and J by 8 bases, and 15 bases separated the two germline ends. The CDR3 has 13 amino acids. CDR1 and CDR2 from the germline V gene are SNHLY and FYNNEI. This CDR3 reads CASKGGTRDIQYF. The CDR3 DNA reads as TGTGCCAGCAAAGGGGGGACTCGGGACATTCAGTACTTC.

At least ten counts were recorded for this clone. The chain links TRBV5-6 to TRBJ1-2; D not certain. CDR1 is SGHDT, CDR2 YYEEEE, per germline. The CDR3 totals 13 residues. V dropped 0 bases and J dropped 5 bases, with 8 bases sitting between them. The CDR3 loop reads CASSLEMAYGYTF. The CDR3 DNA is TGTGCCAGCAGCTTGGAGATGGCATATGGCTACACCTTC.

This clone was seen more than once but under ten times. The genes are TRBV9 and TRBJ2-1, with TRBD2 matching over 13 bases. The CDR3 runs to 18 residues. The V and J ends lost 4 bases and 8 bases, in that order; junction bases with no gene match: 15. CDR1 SGDLS and CDR2 YYNGEE come from the germline V gene. As DNA, the CDR3 is TGTGCCAGCAGCCCCGAACTAGCGGGAGGGCCTAAGGTCGATGAGCAGTTCTTC. It specifies CASSPELAGGPKVDEQFF.

The chain joins TRBV29-1 to TRBJ2-1; no reliable D call. Per the germline V gene, CDR1 is SQVTM and CDR2 is ANQGSEA. The CDR3 is made up of 12 amino acids. Trimming removed 8 bases at V and 5 bases at J, with 13 bases between. CDR3: CSPWTADNEQFF. In nucleotides, the CDR3 is TGCAGCCCGTGGACGGCGGACAATGAGCAGTTCTTC.

This clone was counted a single time. The V call is TRBV7-9, the J call TRBJ2-1; 7 positions match TRBD1. The CDR3 is 15 residues long. Germline-derived CDR1 and CDR2 are SEHNR and FQNEAQ (reference sequence). V gave up 4 bases and J gave up 8 bases; unmatched junction bases: 11. The CDR3 DNA follows: TGTGCCAGCAGCTCTCAACAGGGGATACATGATGAGCAGTTCTTC. It is translated as CASSSQQGIHDEQFF.

J is TRBJ1-1 and V is TRBV6-5, with D tentatively TRBD1 (5 bases). CDR3 length: 13 residues. Trimming stripped 5 bases from V and 7 bases from J, with 14 bases between. The germline gives CDR1 MNHEY, CDR2 SVGAGI. The CDR3 DNA reads as TGTGCCAGCAGTCACCGGGGGGGTATTGAAGCTTTCTTT. Amino acids: CASSHRGGIEAFF.

The J gene is TRBJ1-1, the V gene TRBV7-2; no reliable D call. In germline, CDR1 is SGHTA, CDR2 FQGNSA. V dropped 1 base and J dropped 1 base, with 7 bases sitting between them. This CDR3 comprises 14 residues. DNA of the CDR3: TGTGCCAGCAGCTTAGGGACGGAGAACACTGAAGCTTTCTTT. It specifies CASSLGTENTEAFF.

The V call is TRBV7-9, the J call TRBJ1-1, with D possibly matching TRBD1 (5 bases). Trimming cost V 5 bases and J 7 bases, with 11 bases left between them. This CDR3 has 12 amino acids. Germline V gene lookup returns CDR1 SEHNR and CDR2 FQNEAQ (reference sequence). CDR3: CASSPQGYEAFF. In DNA form, the CDR3 reads TGTGCCAGCAGCCCTCAGGGTTATGAAGCTTTCTTT.